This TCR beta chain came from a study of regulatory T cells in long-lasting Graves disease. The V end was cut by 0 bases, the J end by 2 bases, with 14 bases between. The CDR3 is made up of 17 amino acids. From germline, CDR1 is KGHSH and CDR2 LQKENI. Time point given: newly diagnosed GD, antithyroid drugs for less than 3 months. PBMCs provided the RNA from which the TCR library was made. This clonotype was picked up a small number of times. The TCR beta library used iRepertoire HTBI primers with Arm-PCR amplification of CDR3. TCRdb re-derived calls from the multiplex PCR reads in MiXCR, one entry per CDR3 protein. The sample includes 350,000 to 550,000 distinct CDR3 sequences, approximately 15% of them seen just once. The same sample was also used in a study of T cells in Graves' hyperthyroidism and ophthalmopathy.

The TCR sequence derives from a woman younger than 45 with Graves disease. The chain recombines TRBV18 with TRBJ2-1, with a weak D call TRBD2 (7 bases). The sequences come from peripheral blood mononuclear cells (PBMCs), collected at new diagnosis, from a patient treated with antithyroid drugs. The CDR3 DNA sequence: TGTGCCAGCTCACCACCGGGGGGGCTCGGTCCCTACAATGAGCAGTTCTTC. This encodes CASSPPGGLGPYNEQFF. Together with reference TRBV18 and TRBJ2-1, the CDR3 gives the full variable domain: NAGVMQNPRHLVRRRGQEARLRCSPMKGHSHVYWYRQLPEEGLKFMVYLQKENIIDESGMPKERFSAEFPKEGPSILRIQQVVRGDSAAYFCASSPPGGLGPYNEQFFGPGTRLTVL.